The rows below give T cell receptor beta chains drawn from one sample of a study of OX40 agonist ivuxolimab in advanced cancers. Generated by immunoSEQ multiplex PCR, the TCRdb table keeps only in-frame clones and is missing some. This sample carries around 50,000 clones, over 75% of them seen once, and the ten largest clones take 3% to 4%. The source material was CD4+ or CD8+ T cells sorted from blood, sampled in a trial of the OX40 agonist ivuxolimab. The receptors were gathered from an adult with an advanced solid tumor such as melanoma, head and neck, liver or kidney cancer. The CDR3 runs from the conserved cysteine through the conserved F or W. D genes are given only for firm matches. Some rows have no size entry. The others give once, few or many, or a class for an expanded clone.

-	TRBV5-6	TRBJ2-1	-	CASSSSGMREQFF	TGTGCCAGCAGCTCAAGTGGTATGAGAGAGCAGTTCTTC
-	TRBV18	TRBJ2-7	-	CASSPETLTYEQYF	TGTGCCAGCTCACCTGAGACTTTGACCTACGAGCAGTACTTC
-	TRBV5-1	TRBJ2-2	-	CASNDPLGTGGELFF	TGCGCCAGCAACGACCCCCTAGGGACGGGCGGGGAGCTGTTTTTT
-	TRBV20-1	TRBJ2-5	-	CSASPGETQYF	TGCAGTGCCAGTCCTGGGGAGACCCAGTACTTC
-	TRBV2	TRBJ2-4	-	CASIGILAKNIQYF	TGTGCCAGCATTGGCATCCTAGCCAAAAACATTCAGTACTTC
-	TRBV29-1	TRBJ1-1	-	CSGRGFAEAFF	TGCAGCGGAAGAGGATTTGCTGAAGCTTTCTTT
TRBD1	TRBV7-3	TRBJ2-2	-	CASSLRGQDTGELFF	TGTGCCAGCAGCCTCAGGGGGCAGGACACCGGGGAGCTGTTTTTT
TRBD1	TRBV28	TRBJ1-2	-	CASSTRGQGVKGYTF	TGTGCCAGCAGTACACGAGGACAGGGAGTGAAAGGCTACACCTTC
TRBD2	TRBV6-4	TRBJ2-2	-	CASSPDGTSGTGELFF	TGTGCCAGCAGCCCTGACGGGACTAGCGGCACCGGGGAGCTGTTTTTT
-	TRBV29-1	TRBJ1-2	few	CSAGSDYGYTF	TGCAGCGCGGGCTCTGACTATGGCTACACCTTC
-	TRBV6-5	TRBJ2-7	-	CASRRALGEQYF	TGTGCCAGCAGACGGGCCTTGGGCGAGCAGTACTTC
-	TRBV5-1	TRBJ2-2	-	CASQREMGTGELFF	TGCGCCAGCCAACGGGAAATGGGCACCGGGGAGCTGTTTTTT
TRBD2	TRBV11-3	TRBJ2-2	-	CATQRGTTGELFF	TGTGCCACCCAGCGGGGGACCACCGGGGAGCTGTTTTTT
TRBD2	TRBV5-1	TRBJ2-1	-	CASSVAGTSNYNEQFF	TGCGCCAGCAGCGTAGCCGGGACTAGCAACTACAATGAGCAGTTCTTC
-	TRBV18	TRBJ2-1	-	CASSPIEDEQFF	TGTGCCAGCTCACCCATTGAGGATGAGCAGTTCTTC
-	TRBV6-5	TRBJ1-2	few	CASRRGARNYGYTF	TGTGCCAGCAGGCGGGGGGCGAGGAACTATGGCTACACCTTC
-	TRBV19	TRBJ1-1	-	CASSKAFSMNTEAFF	TGTGCCAGTAGTAAGGCATTCAGCATGAACACTGAAGCTTTCTTT
TRBD2	TRBV5-4	TRBJ2-7	-	CASSLDSSGKQYF	TGTGCCAGCAGCTTGGATTCTAGCGGCAAGCAGTACTTC
TRBD2	TRBV5-1	TRBJ2-7	-	CASSLGLAGGRSYEQYF	TGCGCCAGCAGCTTGGGACTAGCGGGAGGTCGGAGCTACGAGCAGTACTTC
-	TRBV6-6	TRBJ2-7	-	CASSYGTESYEQYF	TGTGCCAGCAGTTACGGGACCGAGTCCTACGAGCAGTACTTC
-	TRBV21-1	TRBJ2-7	once	CASSFRRGTHQDEQYF	TGTGCCAGCAGCTTTCGGAGAGGGACTCACCAGGACGAGCAGTACTTC
TRBD2	TRBV29-1	TRBJ2-7	once	CSVSGTSETQRYF	TGCAGCGTTTCTGGGACTAGCGAGACACAGCGGTACTTC
-	TRBV19	TRBJ1-1	few	CASGTGGPEAFF	TGTGCCTCGGGGACGGGGGGCCCTGAAGCTTTCTTT
-	TRBV5-1	TRBJ1-3	-	CASSLNLAGNTIYF	TGCGCCAGCAGCTTGAACCTGGCTGGAAACACCATATATTTT
TRBD2	TRBV18	TRBJ2-5	-	CASSTITSETTRETQYF	TGTGCCAGCTCAACGATTACTAGCGAGACTACACGGGAGACCCAGTACTTC
TRBD1	TRBV28	TRBJ1-1	once	CASAAGTGPAEAFF	TGTGCCAGCGCTGCCGGGACAGGGCCCGCTGAAGCTTTCTTT
-	TRBV9	TRBJ2-2	-	CASSVAGSNTGELFF	TGTGCCAGCAGCGTAGCGGGGTCGAACACCGGGGAGCTGTTTTTT
TRBD2	TRBV4-2	TRBJ2-3	-	CASSLLSGRDTQYF	TGTGCCAGCAGCCTGCTGAGCGGGAGGGATACGCAGTATTTT
TRBD2	TRBV9	TRBJ2-1	-	CASSVLAGGDNEQFF	TGTGCCAGCAGCGTACTAGCGGGAGGTGACAATGAGCAGTTCTTC
-	TRBV5-1	TRBJ2-1	-	CASSLDRASSYNEQFF	TGCGCCAGCAGCTTGGACAGGGCGAGCTCCTACAATGAGCAGTTCTTC
-	TRBV27	TRBJ2-1	-	CASSLGGLPYNEQFF	TGTGCCAGCAGTCTAGGGGGACTTCCCTACAATGAGCAGTTCTTC
TRBD1	TRBV7-3	TRBJ1-2	-	CASSSTGVEGGYTF	TGTGCCAGCAGTTCAACAGGGGTAGAAGGTGGCTACACCTTC
TRBD2	TRBV30	TRBJ2-3	-	CAWRRLAGSTDTQYF	TGTGCCTGGAGGCGGCTAGCGGGAAGCACAGATACGCAGTATTTT
-	TRBV7-2	TRBJ1-6	-	CASSLAPGDSPLHF	TGTGCCAGCAGCTTAGCGCCAGGTGACTCACCCCTCCACTTT
TRBD1	TRBV4-1	TRBJ2-5	-	CASSQPGQGKETQYF	TGCGCCAGCAGTCAACCGGGACAGGGGAAGGAGACCCAGTACTTC
TRBD2	TRBV9	TRBJ2-3	-	CASRTSGTDTQYF	TGTGCCAGCAGGACTAGCGGAACAGATACGCAGTATTTT
-	TRBV5-1	TRBJ2-3	-	CASSPDRGTQYF	TGCGCCAGCAGCCCGGACCGGGGTACGCAGTATTTT
-	TRBV28	TRBJ2-7	few	CASSLLGQSYEQYF	TGTGCCAGCAGTTTACTCGGACAATCCTACGAGCAGTACTTC
-	TRBV18	TRBJ1-1	-	CASSPSSGEGGTEAFF	TGTGCCAGCTCACCGTCAAGCGGCGAGGGGGGCACTGAAGCTTTCTTT
-	TRBV5-4	TRBJ1-2	-	CASSFDLLRDYGYTF	TGTGCCAGCAGTTTTGATCTCCTGCGGGACTATGGCTACACCTTC
-	TRBV28	TRBJ2-3	-	CASRVSVSTDTQYF	TGTGCCAGCAGGGTTAGCGTCAGCACAGATACGCAGTATTTT
TRBD2	TRBV28	TRBJ2-4	-	CASSLWGLAGGNIQYF	TGTGCCAGCAGTTTATGGGGACTAGCGGGGGGAAACATTCAGTACTTC
TRBD2	TRBV6-4	TRBJ2-7	-	CASYAIAGEVYEQYF	TGTGCCAGCTATGCGATAGCGGGAGAGGTCTACGAGCAGTACTTC
TRBD1	TRBV2	TRBJ2-2	-	CASSDQGVLNTGELFF	TGTGCCAGCAGTGACCAGGGGGTCTTGAACACCGGGGAGCTGTTTTTT
-	TRBV6-6	TRBJ2-7	-	CASTYDQTTYEQYF	TGTGCCAGCACGTACGACCAAACGACTTACGAGCAGTACTTC
-	TRBV2	TRBJ2-7	-	CASTALRGAYEQYF	TGTGCCAGCACCGCCCTACGGGGAGCCTACGAGCAGTACTTC
TRBD1	TRBV28	TRBJ2-2	-	CASSSGQGTGELFF	TGTGCCAGCAGTTCGGGACAGGGCACCGGGGAGCTGTTTTTT
TRBD1	TRBV4-3	TRBJ1-1	-	CASSHSLRTGYTEAFF	TGCGCCAGCAGCCACAGTCTCAGGACAGGGTACACTGAAGCTTTCTTT
-	TRBV6-6	TRBJ1-1	-	CASSWKESTEAFF	TGTGCCAGCAGTTGGAAGGAATCCACTGAAGCTTTCTTT
-	TRBV6-5	TRBJ2-1	once	CASEQSSNEQFF	TGTGCCAGCGAACAGTCCTCTAATGAGCAGTTCTTC
-	TRBV2	TRBJ2-5	once	CASTRSGGETQYF	TGTGCCAGCACTAGAAGCGGTGGGGAGACCCAGTACTTC
-	TRBV7-9	TRBJ2-7	-	CASSLVSGGYEQYF	TGTGCCAGCAGCTTAGTGAGTGGGGGCTACGAGCAGTACTTC